This T cell receptor beta chain was captured in a study of T cell responses to AZD1222 COVID-19 vaccine. Study conclusions and caveats: Donor demographics were predominantly white British with a female majority; clonal diversity may be underestimated.

This CDR3 region has 11 residues. V was pared by 4 bases and J by 14 bases, with 5 bases of the junction left unmatched. Profiled with immunoSEQ multiplex PCR; TCRdb holds only in-frame clones, not every one. The data show fewer than 200,000 clones, with about 91% seen just once and roughly 11% held by the top ten. Remarks on this clone: The target antigen is unknown.

This TCR derives from an adult who received the AZD1222 COVID-19 vaccine. The chain couples TRBV12-3 or TRBV12-4 to TRBJ2-1; 7 bases are shared with TRBD1. This sample comprised peripheral blood, obtained 28 days after the second AZD1222 dose. The CDR3 nucleotides read TGTGCCAGCAGTTCCGGACAGGTCAAGTTCTTC. Translation: CASSSGQVKFF.